The rows below give T cell receptor beta chains drawn from one sample of a study of T cells in Graves' hyperthyroidism and ophthalmopathy. Using its own MiXCR run on the multiplex PCR reads, TCRdb lists one record per CDR3 protein. Of about 250,000 distinct CDR3 sequences in the sample, roughly a quarter were seen once. Sequences were obtained from blood. The receptors derive from a woman between 40 and 50 years old with Graves' ophthalmopathy. Both conserved end residues are part of each CDR3. The D gene is left open where the match is weak. Clone sizes are given selectively: once, few, many, or a class where the clone is expanded.

j_call | d_call | v_call | clone_size | cdr3_aa | cdr3_nt
TRBJ2-2 | - | TRBV2 | - | CASSEGGANTGELFF | TGTGCCAGCAGTGAGGGCGGGGCGAACACCGGGGAGCTGTTTTTT
TRBJ2-2 | - | TRBV12-3/TRBV12-4 | many | CASNPLSPIGGELFF | TGTGCCAGCAACCCCCTGAGCCCAATCGGCGGGGAGCTGTTTTTT
TRBJ2-5 | TRBD2 | TRBV5-1 | many | CASSLEGLGSGTQYF | TGCGCCAGCAGCTTGGAGGGACTAGGCAGTGGGACCCAGTACTTC
TRBJ2-3 | - | TRBV20-1 | - | CSARIRLGGTTDTQYF | TGCAGTGCTAGGATTCGGCTGGGAGGTACCACAGATACGCAGTATTTT
TRBJ1-1 | - | TRBV24-1 | - | CATSDLREEGPNSVAFF | TGTGCCACCAGTGATTTGCGTGAGGAGGGACCAAACTCGGTAGCTTTCTTT
TRBJ2-2 | TRBD2 | TRBV19 | many | CASSFWRLAGGPGTGELFF | TGTGCCAGTAGTTTCTGGAGACTAGCGGGAGGGCCTGGCACCGGGGAGCTGTTTTTT
TRBJ2-7 | TRBD1 | TRBV7-8 | many | CASSDRGRGSYEQYF | TGTGCCAGCAGCGACAGGGGGCGAGGATCCTACGAGCAGTACTTC
TRBJ2-5 | - | TRBV7-7 | many | CASGLASQETQYF | TGTGCTAGCGGCCTGGCGTCCCAAGAGACCCAGTACTTC
TRBJ2-7 | TRBD2 | TRBV28 | many | CASSLSGTEQYF | TGTGCCAGCAGTTTAAGCGGGACCGAGCAGTACTTC
TRBJ2-4 | - | TRBV2 | many | CASSPLAKNIQYF | TGTGCCAGCAGCCCCCTTGCCAAAAACATTCAGTACTTC
TRBJ2-7 | TRBD1 | TRBV12-3/TRBV12-4 | few | CASSGYLDRVNEQCF | TGTGCCAGCAGTGGGTACCTGGACAGGGTTAACGAGCAATGCTTC
TRBJ1-1 | - | TRBV12-3/TRBV12-4 | - | CASSLSSLNTEAFF | TGTGCCAGCAGTTTAAGCAGTCTCAACACTGAAGCTTTCTTT
TRBJ2-7 | TRBD2 | TRBV9 | many | CASSEGLAGTYEQYF | TGTGCCAGCAGCGAGGGACTAGCGGGCACCTACGAGCAGTACTTC
TRBJ1-2 | - | TRBV6-1 | - | CASTRGTENYGYTF | TGTGCCAGTACGCGGGGCACAGAGAACTATGGCTACACCTTC
TRBJ1-5 | TRBD1 | TRBV28 | few | CASARTGFDQPQHF | TGTGCCAGTGCCCGGACAGGGTTCGATCAGCCCCAGCATTTT
TRBJ2-2 | - | TRBV18 | many | CASSLPGLYTGELFF | TGTGCCAGCTCATTGCCGGGATTATACACCGGGGAGCTGTTTTTT
TRBJ1-2 | - | TRBV15 | few | CATSRDRGSNYGYTF | TGTGCCACCAGCAGAGACCGAGGATCTAACTATGGCTACACCTTC
TRBJ2-5 | TRBD2 | TRBV5-8 | many | CASSWTSGWETQYF | TGTGCCAGCAGCTGGACTAGCGGCTGGGAGACCCAGTACTTC
TRBJ1-2 | - | TRBV6-5 | many | CASSREGSGPGYTF | TGTGCCAGCAGTCGTGAAGGGTCCGGGCCGGGCTACACCTTC
TRBJ2-7 | TRBD1 | TRBV20-1 | - | CSAGGQGAGEQYF | TGCAGTGCTGGGGGACAGGGGGCGGGCGAGCAGTACTTC
TRBJ2-5 | - | TRBV13 | many | CASSLMTGPQETQYF | TGTGCCAGCAGCCTCATGACAGGTCCGCAAGAGACCCAGTACTTC
TRBJ2-5 | - | TRBV6-1 | once | CATRQVVSWTQYF | TGTGCCACCAGACAGGTAGTATCATGGACCCAGTACTTC
TRBJ1-5 | - | TRBV19 | many | CAGGQYDSNQPQHF | TGTGCCGGCGGACAGTACGATAGCAATCAGCCCCAGCATTTT
TRBJ1-5 | - | TRBV6-2/TRBV6-3 | - | CASRPQVTISPQHF | TGTGCCAGCAGACCTCAGGTAACAATCTCGCCCCAGCATTTT
TRBJ1-2 | - | TRBV7-2 | many | CASSQSGFDGYTF | TGTGCCAGCAGCCAGTCGGGTTTCGATGGCTACACCTTC
TRBJ2-7 | TRBD1 | TRBV5-1 | - | CVSSLQTGGYAEQYF | TGCGTCAGCAGCTTGCAGACAGGGGGCTATGCCGAGCAGTACTTC
TRBJ1-2 | - | TRBV7-2 | few | CASSRSNVMGYTF | TGTGCCAGCAGCCGGTCCAATGTGATGGGCTACACCTTC
TRBJ2-2 | TRBD2 | TRBV6-4 | many | CASRAAGTRRWTGELFF | TGTGCCAGCAGAGCTGCCGGGACTAGGCGGTGGACCGGGGAGCTGTTTTTT
TRBJ2-2 | TRBD2 | TRBV5-1 | many | CASSGTSGSGTGELFF | TGCGCCAGCAGCGGGACTAGCGGGAGTGGCACCGGGGAGCTGTTTTTT
TRBJ2-5 | TRBD2 | TRBV6-1 | many | CASRRTSGMAETQYF | TGTGCCAGCAGACGGACTAGCGGGATGGCGGAGACCCAGTACTTC
TRBJ2-2 | - | TRBV19 | - | CASIEGQEYTGELFF | TGTGCCAGTATAGAGGGCCAAGAGTACACCGGGGAGCTGTTTTTT
TRBJ1-1 | TRBD1 | TRBV20-1 | many | CSANRGPNTEAFF | TGCAGTGCCAACAGGGGCCCGAACACTGAAGCTTTCTTT
TRBJ2-7 | TRBD2 | TRBV29-1 | many | CSVGTSGRSSEQYF | TGCAGCGTAGGGACTAGCGGGCGTAGTTCCGAGCAGTACTTC
TRBJ1-5 | - | TRBV4-2 | few | CASSQDRVTTGQPQHF | TGTGCCAGCAGCCAAGATCGCGTGACGACGGGTCAGCCCCAGCATTTT
TRBJ1-1 | - | TRBV15 | many | CATSRGAGGGTEALF | TGTGCCACCAGCAGAGGGGCAGGCGGGGGCACTGAAGCTCTCTTT
TRBJ2-2 | - | TRBV4-1 | many | CASSQAVTNTGELFF | TGCGCCAGCAGCCAAGCAGTAACGAACACCGGGGAGCTGTTTTTT
TRBJ2-5 | TRBD2 | TRBV24-1 | - | CATSESGREAQYF | TGTGCCACCAGTGAAAGCGGGAGGGAGGCCCAGTACTTC
TRBJ1-1 | - | TRBV12-3/TRBV12-4 | many | CASSQTAGEAFF | TGTGCCAGCAGCCAGACAGCCGGTGAAGCTTTCTTT
TRBJ2-7 | TRBD1 | TRBV28 | many | CASSSSATGMSEQYF | TGTGCCAGCAGTTCCTCCGCGACAGGGATGAGCGAGCAGTACTTC
TRBJ1-1 | - | TRBV7-9 | many | CASSLRAETEAFF | TGTGCCAGCAGCCTCCGGGCGGAAACTGAAGCTTTCTTT